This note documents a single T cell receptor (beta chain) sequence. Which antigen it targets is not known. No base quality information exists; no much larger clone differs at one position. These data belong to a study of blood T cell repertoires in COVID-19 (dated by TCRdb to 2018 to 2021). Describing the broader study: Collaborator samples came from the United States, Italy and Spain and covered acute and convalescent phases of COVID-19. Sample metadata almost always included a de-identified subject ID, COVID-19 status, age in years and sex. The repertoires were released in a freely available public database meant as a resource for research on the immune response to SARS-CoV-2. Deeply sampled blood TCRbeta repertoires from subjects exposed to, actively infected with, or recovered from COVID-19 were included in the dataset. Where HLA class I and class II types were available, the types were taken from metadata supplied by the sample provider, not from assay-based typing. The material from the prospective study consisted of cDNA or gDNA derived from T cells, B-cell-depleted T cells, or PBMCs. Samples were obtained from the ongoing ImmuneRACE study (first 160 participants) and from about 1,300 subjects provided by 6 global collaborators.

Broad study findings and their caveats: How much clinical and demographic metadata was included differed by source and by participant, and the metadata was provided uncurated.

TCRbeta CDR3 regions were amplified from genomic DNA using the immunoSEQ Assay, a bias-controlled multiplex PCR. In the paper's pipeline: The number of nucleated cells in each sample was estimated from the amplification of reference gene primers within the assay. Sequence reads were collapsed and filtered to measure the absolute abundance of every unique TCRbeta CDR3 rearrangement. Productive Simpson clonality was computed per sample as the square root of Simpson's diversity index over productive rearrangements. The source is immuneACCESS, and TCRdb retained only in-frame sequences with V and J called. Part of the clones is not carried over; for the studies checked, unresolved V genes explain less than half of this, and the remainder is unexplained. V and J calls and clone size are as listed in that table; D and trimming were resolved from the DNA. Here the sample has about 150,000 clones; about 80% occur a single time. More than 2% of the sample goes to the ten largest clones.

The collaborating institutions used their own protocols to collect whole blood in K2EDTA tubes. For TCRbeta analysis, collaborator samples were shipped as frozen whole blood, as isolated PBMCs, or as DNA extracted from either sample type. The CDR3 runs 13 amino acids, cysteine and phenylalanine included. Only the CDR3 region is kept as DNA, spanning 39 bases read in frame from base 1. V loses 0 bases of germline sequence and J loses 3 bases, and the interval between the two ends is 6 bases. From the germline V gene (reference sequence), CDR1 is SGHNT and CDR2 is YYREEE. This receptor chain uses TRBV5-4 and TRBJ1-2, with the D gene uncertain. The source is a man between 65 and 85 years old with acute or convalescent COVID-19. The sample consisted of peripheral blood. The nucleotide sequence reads TGTGCCAGCAGCTTGGGGCCTGACTATGGCTACACCTTC. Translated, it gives CASSLGPDYGYTF.